The table lists the clone carrying this T cell receptor (beta chain) with a few counts. What it recognizes is unknown. The data were obtained in a study of cytomegalovirus exposure and HLA in healthy donors. Study conclusions and caveats: For TCR beta chains, V- and J-gene trimming was later linked to a missense DCLRE1C variant. Earlier analysis looked at TCR beta V segments, and most were productive about 87% or about 30% of the time. A list of roughly 160 TCR beta chains associated with cytomegalovirus was given.

The primer mix had 60 Vbeta and 13 Jbeta primers. Sequencing was performed with immunoSEQ multiplex PCR; in TCRdb, only in-frame clones are kept and a portion is missing. The table lists fewer than 200,000 clones, around three quarters of them singletons, with about 1.7% in the top ten. The specimen was PBMCs. The clonotype comes from a woman aged 30 to 39 in good health and CMV-seronegative.

The CDR3 DNA is TGTGCCAGCAGCCCGTTTAGAACCGGGACTAGCGGGAGGCGGGGGTACGAGCAGTACTTC. It translates to CASSPFRTGTSGRRGYEQYF. V is TRBV14 and J is TRBJ2-7, with TRBD2 matching 15 bases. There are 20 residues in the CDR3. Unmatched junction bases numbered 17, after V lost 4 bases and J lost 4 bases. Germline V gives CDR1 SGHDN, CDR2 FVKESK.